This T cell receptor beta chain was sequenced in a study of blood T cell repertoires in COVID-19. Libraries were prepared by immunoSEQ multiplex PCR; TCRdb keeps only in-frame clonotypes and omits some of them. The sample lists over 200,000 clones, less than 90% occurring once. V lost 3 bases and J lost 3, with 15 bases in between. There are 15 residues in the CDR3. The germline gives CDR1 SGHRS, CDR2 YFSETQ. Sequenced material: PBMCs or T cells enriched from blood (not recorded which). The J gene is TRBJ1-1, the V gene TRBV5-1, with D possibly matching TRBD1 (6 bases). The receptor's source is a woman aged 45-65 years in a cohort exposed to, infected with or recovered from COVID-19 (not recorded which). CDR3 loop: CASSYAGPGDTEAFF. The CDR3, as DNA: TGCGCCAGCAGCTATGCAGGGCCAGGGGACACTGAAGCTTTCTTT.